At least ten counts were recorded for the clone carrying this TCR beta chain. What it binds is not known. The data originate from a study of T cells in Graves' hyperthyroidism and ophthalmopathy. Study-wide background: It was at initial diagnosis, before any treatment, that peripheral blood was collected.

What was amplified from RNA transcripts were TCR beta CDR3 regions. The HTBI primer set was used in a first-round RT-PCR of the TCR CDR3. A single record per CDR3 protein comes from TCRdb applying MiXCR to the multiplex PCR reads. This table holds approximately 370,000 distinct CDR3 sequences, about 15% found once. Diagnoses rested on clinical symptoms, serum thyroxine and TRAb, thyroid ultrasound and orbital computed tomography. The PBMCs had their origin in 8.5 to 10 ml of fresh peripheral blood. Germline-derived CDR1 and CDR2 are SNHLY and FYNNEI. CDR3 length: 15 residues. V was pared by 2 bases and J by 1 base, with 11 bases between. Study-wide findings and caveats: Peripheral blood also featured most of the thyroid clonotypes expanded above 0.001.

This clonotype was sampled from a woman aged 25 to 39 with Graves' hyperthyroidism that later progressed to Graves' ophthalmopathy. The J gene is TRBJ2-5, the V gene TRBV2; tentatively, D is TRBD1 (5 bases). Sequencing was done on a sample of blood. CDR3 nucleotides: TGTGCCAGCAGTGAATGGTCCCAGGGCCAAGAGACCCAGTACTTC. Translation gives CASSEWSQGQETQYF.